This is a list of T cell receptor beta chains from one sample in a study of early T cells in non-severe SARS-CoV-2 infection. TCRdb reprocessed the 5' RACE reads with MiXCR, giving one entry per CDR3 protein. The repertoire includes about 49,000 distinct CDR3 sequences, 9% to 15% of them detected once, and over 2.5% sits in the top ten. This sample comprised whole blood, obtained at baseline. The receptors were gathered from an adult who was a healthcare worker with PCR-confirmed SARS-CoV-2 infection or an uninfected control (not recorded which). CDR3s include the opening cysteine and the closing phenylalanine or tryptophan.

>TRBJ2-3|TRBV5-1
CASSFGLAGGLDTQYF
>TRBJ1-4|TRBV4-3
CASSQAAAAGGSQKLFF
>TRBJ2-1|TRBV7-2
CASSSQTSGPADEQFF
>TRBJ1-5|TRBV29-1
CSVAGVGGNQPQHF
>TRBJ2-3|TRBV10-3
CAISPGLEVTDTQYF
>TRBJ1-5|TRBV20-1
CSARGDRGIYQPQHF
>TRBJ1-4|TRBV19
CASSIKATNEKLFF
>TRBJ1-5|TRBV5-8
CASSIDRAQPQHF
>TRBJ2-3|TRBV19
CASSEGDGTDTQYF
>TRBJ2-1|TRBV28
CASSYPKLGDGNEQFF
>TRBJ1-4|TRBV5-5
CASSLGRTATNEKLFF
>TRBJ1-2|TRBV14
CASSQEATFGYTF
>TRBJ1-4|TRBV7-2
CASSLGGGSSEKLFF
>TRBJ2-3|TRBV11-2
CASSLDQGERTGTSADTQYF
>TRBJ2-3|TRBV13
CASRPLAGATDTQYF
>TRBJ2-7|TRBV20-1
CSARDGEVEYEQYF
>TRBJ2-1|TRBV9
CASSVLAGAANEQFF
>TRBJ1-1|TRBV3-1
CASSRRGADTEAFF
>TRBJ2-7|TRBV10-3
CAISWTGDRDEQYF
>TRBJ2-2|TRBV18
CASSPSRNTGELFF
>TRBJ2-1|TRBV14
CASSQDLTSWNNEQFF
>TRBJ2-1|TRBV12-3/TRBV12-4
CASSLGTSGARYDEQFF
>TRBJ2-2|TRBV7-3
CASSLTGRATGELFF
>TRBJ1-1|TRBV19
CASRHLTGLAMNTEAFF
>TRBJ2-3|TRBV7-2
CASRRGLAGITDTQYF
>TRBJ1-1|TRBV5-6
CASSRSGGRATEAFF
>TRBJ1-1|TRBV7-2
CASSLIWSDPEAFF
>TRBJ1-6|TRBV10-1
CASSESIASGALHF
>TRBJ2-7|TRBV5-1
CASSLGQYSYEQYF
>TRBJ2-3|TRBV7-8
CASSTSFYTQYF
>TRBJ2-5|TRBV18
CASSPPGAGAGETQYF
>TRBJ2-7|TRBV10-2
CAIAHGTGAEQYF
>TRBJ2-7|TRBV21-1
CASSGRQGAQDEQYF
>TRBJ1-1|TRBV4-2
CASSQGSDRLTEAFF
>TRBJ2-2|TRBV5-1
CASSPFSGPTGELFF
>TRBJ2-7|TRBV11-2
CASSPDSGISYEQYF
>TRBJ2-4|TRBV28
CASSKRGVIIQYF
>TRBJ1-1|TRBV7-9
CASSSLTGTGITEAFF
>TRBJ1-1|TRBV13
CASSLWRGNTEAFF
>TRBJ2-4|TRBV28
CATYGWDIQYF